This T cell receptor beta chain was sequenced in a study of blood T cells in healthy people across ages. This clonotype has just one count. It was with a sample-barcoded 5' primer and a J-beta primer mix that a second PCR of about 6 to 12 cycles was run. Each CDR3 protein gets one entry after TCRdb re-called the 5' RACE reads with MiXCR. The sample holds about 1,800,000 distinct CDR3 sequences, 28% seen once. This receptor was identified in a woman in her 30s in good health. The specimen was blood.

DNA for the CDR3: TGCAGTGCTTCATCCGGGACAGCTACCGGGGAGCTGTTTTTT. Protein sequence: CSASSGTATGELFF. The chain is built from TRBV20-1 and TRBJ2-2; 7 bases are shared with TRBD1. The germline CDR1 and CDR2 sequences are DFQATT and SNEGSKA (reference sequence). The CDR3 consists of 14 residues. The V gene end was trimmed by 5 bases and the J gene end by 5 bases; junction bases not matched to a gene: 8.